The rows below give T cell receptor beta chains drawn from one sample of a study of radiotherapy plus CTLA-4 blockade in lung cancer. Some clones are missing from TCRdb's copy, which holds only in-frame ones; the method was immunoSEQ multiplex PCR. The sample records about 80,000 clones, 60% to 85% being singletons. The input for sequencing was peripheral blood, taken from a patient treated with radiotherapy plus ipilimumab. These receptor sequences come from a human donor with non-small cell lung cancer whose response to radiotherapy plus ipilimumab could not be evaluated. Some clones in this sample may be carry-over from other donors' samples. CDR3s include the opening cysteine and the closing phenylalanine or tryptophan. The order of the fields is clone size, V gene, J gene, D gene, CDR3 length, CDR3 protein, CDR3 DNA. The D gene is left open where the match is weak. Size tells how often a clone was seen (once, few, many) or the class of an expanded clone, and some rows leave it out.

NA	TRBV10-3	TRBJ1-1	TRBD1	14	CAISQQGANTEAFF	TGTGCCATCAGTCAACAGGGGGCGAACACTGAAGCTTTCTTT
NA	TRBV7-2	TRBJ2-5	TRBD2	14	CASSVGGSQETQYF	TGTGCCAGCAGCGTGGGAGGGTCCCAAGAGACCCAGTACTTC
NA	TRBV7-2	TRBJ2-3	TRBD2	15	CASSSFSGGRDTQYF	TGTGCCAGCAGCTCTTTTAGCGGGGGTCGAGATACGCAGTATTTT
NA	TRBV19	TRBJ2-2	NA	14	CASSLQMNTGELFF	TGTGCCAGTAGTTTGCAGATGAACACCGGGGAGCTGTTTTTT
once	TRBV2	TRBJ2-4	TRBD2	16	CASSDREGWAKNIQYF	TGTGCCAGCAGTGACAGGGAGGGTTGGGCCAAAAACATTCAGTACTTC
NA	TRBV18	TRBJ1-1	NA	12	CATHYSTGEAFF	TGTGCCACCCATTATAGTACAGGAGAAGCTTTCTTT
NA	TRBV28	TRBJ2-3	NA	20	CASSLPSDPDGGPSTDTQYF	TGTGCCAGCAGTTTACCCTCCGACCCGGACGGAGGACCTAGCACAGATACGCAGTATTTT
NA	TRBV5-1	TRBJ2-3	NA	13	CASSPTGTDTQYF	TGCGCCAGCAGCCCCACCGGGACAGATACGCAGTATTTT
NA	TRBV29-1	TRBJ2-1	NA	12	CSVEVTTNEQFF	TGCAGCGTTGAGGTGACTACCAATGAGCAGTTCTTC
NA	TRBV4-3	TRBJ2-7	NA	15	CASSQDFTGIYEQYF	TGCGCCAGCAGCCAAGATTTCACAGGGATCTACGAGCAGTACTTC
few	TRBV7-2	TRBJ2-7	NA	11	CASSLGLEQYF	TGTGCCAGCAGCTTAGGACTCGAGCAGTACTTC
NA	TRBV19	TRBJ2-5	NA	14	CASSLGTDTTKQYF	TGTGCCAGTAGCCTCGGGACTGATACTACGAAGCAGTACTTC
NA	TRBV6-1	TRBJ2-7	NA	13	CASTTRVSYEQYF	TGTGCCAGCACAACCCGGGTCTCCTACGAGCAGTACTTC
NA	TRBV7-2	TRBJ2-3	NA	15	CASSSKYASTDTQYF	TGTGCCAGCAGCTCTAAGTACGCGAGCACAGATACGCAGTATTTT
NA	TRBV7-8	TRBJ1-2	NA	15	CASSSQGSFAWGYTF	TGTGCCAGCAGCTCCCAGGGGTCCTTCGCTTGGGGCTACACCTTC
NA	TRBV6-5	TRBJ1-5	NA	15	CASRNRVGYNQPQHF	TGTGCCAGCAGAAACAGGGTGGGTTACAATCAGCCCCAGCATTTT
NA	TRBV7-9	TRBJ2-3	TRBD2	16	CASSQVKGLPPDTQYF	TGTGCCAGCAGCCAGGTTAAGGGACTACCTCCAGATACGCAGTATTTT
once	TRBV6-1	TRBJ2-7	NA	14	CASSEGGRSYEQYF	TGTGCCAGCAGTGAAGGAGGTCGGTCCTACGAGCAGTACTTC
few	TRBV10-3	TRBJ2-2	NA	14	CASLAVLNTGELFF	TGTGCCAGTTTAGCGGTGCTGAACACCGGGGAGCTGTTTTTT
NA	TRBV4-1	TRBJ1-1	NA	20	CASSQDQGQAGSLTNTEAFF	TGCGCCAGCAGCCAAGACCAGGGGCAGGCCGGATCATTAACGAACACTGAAGCTTTCTTT
NA	TRBV2	TRBJ1-2	NA	13	CASRPGRNYGYTF	TGTGCCAGCAGGCCGGGGAGGAACTATGGCTACACCTTC
NA	TRBV5-1	TRBJ1-6	NA	14	CASSLGPVNSPLHF	TGCGCCAGCAGCTTGGGCCCAGTCAATTCACCCCTCCACTTT
NA	TRBV11-2	TRBJ2-7	NA	15	CASSLQAALSYEQYF	TGTGCCAGCAGCTTACAGGCCGCTCTCTCCTACGAGCAGTACTTC
NA	TRBV5-1	TRBJ1-1	NA	14	CASSFGSGATEAFF	TGCGCCAGCAGCTTCGGGTCGGGAGCCACTGAAGCTTTCTTT
NA	TRBV18	TRBJ1-5	NA	18	CASSPPNHREHGNQPQHF	TGTGCCAGCTCACCACCGAATCACAGGGAGCACGGCAATCAGCCCCAGCATTTT
NA	TRBV27	TRBJ1-2	TRBD1	15	CASRFYQGASNGYTF	TGTGCCAGCAGATTTTATCAGGGGGCGTCCAATGGCTACACCTTC
NA	TRBV5-1	TRBJ2-1	TRBD2	16	CASSLPRTSGYNEQFF	TGCGCCAGCAGCTTGCCTCGGACTAGCGGGTACAATGAGCAGTTCTTC
NA	TRBV5-1	TRBJ1-3	NA	15	CASSLFPVTGNTIYF	TGCGCCAGCAGCTTGTTTCCAGTGACTGGAAACACCATATATTTT
NA	TRBV27	TRBJ1-1	TRBD1	13	CASSPPTGGQAFF	TGTGCCAGCAGTCCCCCGACAGGGGGTCAAGCTTTCTTT
NA	TRBV5-4	TRBJ2-2	NA	16	CASSASGSGVAGELFF	TGTGCCAGCAGCGCCTCCGGCTCAGGGGTTGCCGGGGAGCTGTTTTTT
NA	TRBV28	TRBJ1-1	NA	13	CASSFAGDTEAFF	TGTGCCAGCAGTTTTGCAGGGGACACTGAGGCTTTCTTT
NA	TRBV7-2	TRBJ1-2	NA	16	CASSLGPGQTSGGYTF	TGTGCCAGCAGCTTAGGGCCCGGACAGACCTCGGGCGGCTACACCTTC